These 20 T cell receptor beta chains were all obtained from the same sample, sequenced in a study of CD8 T cells in Susac syndrome. After extraction with the RNeasy kit, about 0.45 to 1 ug of the RNA was reverse transcribed using random hexamers. TCRdb itself ran the immunoSEQ multiplex PCR reads through MiXCR, one entry per CDR3 protein. Of around 180,000 distinct CDR3 sequences in the sample, 85% to 95% were seen once. What was sequenced was CD4+ T cells from PBMCs. The receptors originated from a human donor with multiple sclerosis.

V and J are TRBV2 and TRBJ1-1; D call uncertain. Trimming removed 10 bases at V and 5 bases at J, with 17 bases between. The CDR3 runs to 13 residues. Germline-derived CDR1 and CDR2 are SNHLY and FYNNEI. CDR3 residues: CAISVEGGTEAFF. The DNA for the CDR3 is TGTGCCATTTCGGTCGAAGGAGGGACTGAAGCTTTCTTT.

The rearrangement links TRBV12-3 or TRBV12-4 to TRBJ2-3; D may be TRBD2 (6 bases). CDR3 length: 17 amino acids. V lost 4 bases and J lost 1, with 18 bases in between. The CDR3 DNA reads as TGTGCCAGCAGTTCCTCTGTGTCGCGGGGCCGCACAGATACGCAGTATTTT. Amino acids: CASSSSVSRGRTDTQYF.

This chain uses TRBV20-1 with TRBJ2-5; the match to TRBD2 covers 8 bases. The CDR3 length is 13 residues. V trimming: 1 base; J trimming: 5 bases; junction bases outside the gene matches: 3. Germline lookup yields CDR1 DFQATT and CDR2 SNEGSKA (reference sequence). CDR3 DNA sequence: TGCAGTGCTAGAGTAGCGGGATATGAGACCCAGTACTTC. Amino acid sequence: CSARVAGYETQYF.

J is TRBJ1-2 and V is TRBV3-1; a possible D gene is TRBD1 (5 bases). V was shortened by 0 bases and J by 7 bases, with 9 bases between the two germline ends. Germline CDR1 is LGHDT and CDR2 is YNNKEL (reference sequence). The CDR3 runs 13 residues. The CDR3 here is CASSQDLGPGYTF. The CDR3 DNA follows: TGTGCCAGCAGCCAAGATTTGGGGCCTGGCTACACCTTC.

This chain connects TRBV7-8 to TRBJ2-2; 8 positions agree with TRBD2. The CDR3 spans 15 residues. V was pared by 4 bases and J by 6 bases, with 7 bases of the junction left unmatched. The germline V gene has CDR1 SGHVS and CDR2 FQNEAQ. The CDR3 DNA sequence: TGTGCCAGCAGCTCCCAGCTAGCGGGTTCCGGGGAGCTGTTTTTT. It is translated as CASSSQLAGSGELFF.

The V and J genes are TRBV7-9 and TRBJ2-3; 9 bases align to TRBD1. The CDR3 consists of 15 residues. V lost 5 bases to trimming and J lost 1 base; unmatched junction nucleotides: 4. Germline CDR1 SEHNR, CDR2 FQNEAQ (reference sequence). The CDR3 spells CASSVGQGRTDTQYF. The CDR3 DNA is TGTGCCAGCAGCGTGGGACAGGGACGCACAGATACGCAGTATTTT.

The chain is built from TRBV27 and TRBJ2-3; no clear D. This CDR3 has 11 residues. CDR1 is MNHEY, CDR2 SMNVEV, per germline (reference sequence). V shed 4 bases and J shed 9 bases, with 8 bases lying between them. The CDR3 here is CASSSVGTQYF. The CDR3 nucleotides are TGTGCCAGCAGTTCGGTAGGAACGCAGTATTTT.

The CDR3 loop reads CASLKQGNTEAFF. DNA of the CDR3: TGTGCCAGTCTAAAGCAGGGGAACACTGAAGCTTTCTTT. The rearrangement uses TRBV19 and TRBJ1-1; weak D call: TRBD1 (5 bases). The CDR3 is 13 amino acids. The ends were cut back, 8 bases at V and 1 base at J, with 11 bases in the middle. Germline V gives CDR1 LNHDA, CDR2 SQIVND (reference sequence).

The genes are TRBV20-1 and TRBJ2-5; D not certain. Trimming stripped 6 bases from V and 5 bases from J, with 19 bases between. Per germline, CDR1 DFQATT and CDR2 SNEGSKA (reference sequence). This CDR3 region has 14 residues. The CDR3 protein is CSAGTQAVGETQYF. DNA of the CDR3: TGCAGTGCCGGAACGCAGGCGGTGGGGGAGACCCAGTACTTC.

This chain joins TRBV4-1 and TRBJ1-2, with D unresolved. V was pared by 3 bases and J by 4 bases, with 9 bases between. CDR1 MGHRA and CDR2 YSYEKL come from the germline V gene. This CDR3 has 13 residues. The DNA for the CDR3 is TGCGCCAGCAGCCAGCAAGGGCGCTATGGCTACACCTTC. Translated: CASSQQGRYGYTF.

V gene TRBV30 combines with J gene TRBJ1-1; tentative D call: TRBD1 (6 bases). Germline values: CDR1 GTSNPN, CDR2 SVGIG (reference sequence). Trimming cost V 1 base and J 6 bases, with 9 bases left between them. The CDR3 runs 12 residues. The CDR3 DNA reads TGTGCCTGGAGTGAACAGGGAGCTGAAGCTTTCTTT. This codes for CAWSEQGAEAFF.

This clonotype came up once. The rearrangement links TRBV20-1 to TRBJ2-4, with 9 bases lining up with TRBD1. Trimming removed 5 bases from V and 1 base from J; junction bases left unmatched: 3. Germline V gives CDR1 DFQATT, CDR2 SNEGSKA (reference sequence). This CDR3 is built from 14 residues. CDR3 sequence reads: CSAGTGTAKNIQYF. The CDR3 DNA reads as TGCAGTGCTGGGACAGGGACGGCCAAAAACATTCAGTACTTC.

This chain connects TRBV2 to TRBJ1-1; D is ambiguous. The germline V gene encodes CDR1 SNHLY and CDR2 FYNNEI. CDR3 size: 11 residues. V was pared by 8 bases and J by 4 bases, with 8 bases between. CDR3 loop: CASVKGTEAFF. Written as DNA, the CDR3 is TGTGCCAGCGTGAAGGGCACTGAAGCTTTCTTT.

As DNA, the CDR3 is TGTGCCAGCAGCTTAGAGGAGGGAGGGCAGTACTTC. Encoded protein: CASSLEEGGQYF. V gene TRBV7-9 combines with J gene TRBJ2-7; a possible D gene is TRBD2 (6 bases). The CDR3 runs to 12 residues. V was clipped by 1 base and J by 9 bases, with 10 bases between them. CDR1 and CDR2 (germline): SEHNR, FQNEAQ (reference sequence).

This chain connects TRBV10-3 to TRBJ2-5; possibly TRBD1 or TRBD2 for D (5 bases each). CDR1 is ENHRY, CDR2 SYGVKD, per germline. The CDR3 has 13 residues. Trimming removed 3 bases at V and 3 bases at J, with 8 bases between. The CDR3 spells CAISDRGEETQYF. In DNA, the CDR3 is TGTGCCATCAGTGATAGAGGGGAAGAGACCCAGTACTTC.

Only one count was recorded for this clonotype. V is TRBV30 and J is TRBJ1-3, with TRBD1 matching over 8 bases. Germline V gene sequence: CDR1 GTSNPN, CDR2 SVGIG (reference sequence). The CDR3 has 14 amino acids. The junction had 5 bases not matched to a gene; V was cut back by 5 bases and J by 2 bases. The CDR3, as DNA: TGTGCCTGGGCCAGGGGGCGAGCTGGAAACACCATATATTTT. Its translation is CAWARGRAGNTIYF.

The chain is built from TRBV7-3 and TRBJ2-2; 8 bases match TRBD1. The CDR3 extends over 15 amino acids. Looked up from germline, CDR1 is SGHTA and CDR2 is FQGTGA. The junction had 6 bases not matched to a gene; V was cut back by 2 bases and J by 7 bases. The CDR3 sequence is CASSLSPTGGGELFF. The DNA for the CDR3 is TGTGCCAGCAGCTTATCCCCCACAGGGGGCGGGGAGCTGTTTTTT.

The V call is TRBV30, the J call TRBJ2-3; the match to TRBD1 covers 8 bases. V was pared by 3 bases and J by 10 bases, with 9 bases of the junction left unmatched. The CDR3 loop spans 13 amino acids. Looked up from germline, CDR1 is GTSNPN and CDR2 is SVGIG (reference sequence). The CDR3 nucleotides are TGTGCCTGGAGGACGACAGGGGTCCAGGCGCAGTATTTT. It codes for CAWRTTGVQAQYF. Together with reference TRBV30 and TRBJ2-3, the CDR3 gives the full variable domain: SQTIHQWPATLVQPVGSPLSLECTVEGTSNPNLYWYRQAAGRGLQLLFYSVGIGQISSEVPQNLSASRPQDRQFILSSKKLLLSDSGFYLCAWRTTGVQAQYFGPGTRLTVL.

The rearrangement uses TRBV20-1 and TRBJ2-5; unclear D gene. Germline V gene lookup returns CDR1 DFQATT and CDR2 SNEGSKA (reference sequence). The ends were cut back, 5 bases at V and 1 base at J, with 14 bases in the middle. This CDR3 is 14 amino acids long. The CDR3 DNA sequence: TGCAGTGCTCACGGAGAAGTAGTCCAAGAGACCCAGTACTTC. Translated: CSAHGEVVQETQYF.

CDR3 nucleotides: TGTGCCAGCAGTCCTGGGATAGCCGGGGCCAACGTCCTGACTTTC. Translated, it gives CASSPGIAGANVLTF. The chain couples TRBV28 to TRBJ2-6, with D hard to call. This CDR3 region has 15 residues. Trimming took off 5 bases at V and 4 bases at J, with 12 bases between the two ends. Germline V CDR1 and CDR2: MDHEN, SYDVKM.